The clone carrying this T cell receptor (beta chain) was seen many times. Time point reported: blood at routine non-recurrence follow-up after resection. Material for sequencing was whole RNA from tumor, nontumor lung or frozen PBMC, left unsorted. Looked up from germline, CDR1 is ENHRY and CDR2 is SYGVKD. V lost 4 bases to trimming and J lost 4 bases; unmatched junction nucleotides: 7. CDR3 size: 15 residues. This specimen comes from a study of spatial heterogeneity in lung cancer. Study details: In cases with available follow-up PBMC samples, these were sequenced at a median of about two years after resection. The library had UMIs, and each TCR and UMI pair averaged more than ten raw reads.

One entry per CDR3 protein, called by TCRdb with MiXCR from the 5' RACE reads. The table has about 70,000 distinct CDR3 sequences, 8% to 9.5% seen once. Specimen: PBMCs, collected at follow-up. This chain links TRBV10-3 with TRBJ2-1; 7 nucleotides align to TRBD2. The sequence was collected from a female donor with early-stage non-small cell lung cancer. The CDR3 sequence: CAISAGTSVYNEQFF. CDR3 nucleotide sequence: TGTGCCATCAGTGCCGGAACTAGCGTTTACAATGAGCAGTTCTTC.